The clone carrying this T cell receptor (beta chain) was found a few times. Its antigen is currently unknown. The germline CDR1 and CDR2 sequences are GTSNPN and SVGIG (reference sequence). V dropped 6 bases and J dropped 2 bases, with 10 bases sitting between them. The CDR3 is made up of 13 amino acids. This was the immunoSEQ v3 assay. Survey-level samples got approximately 2 million read pairs; deep-level samples got about 5-6.5 million. TCRdb's copy holds only in-frame clones and misses some; the assay was immunoSEQ multiplex PCR. This sample has some 6,300 clones, with 55% to 75% found just once. These data belong to a study of TIL therapy for anti-PD-1-resistant metastatic lung cancer. About the research overall: Patients had a median age of about 55 years (range about 38-85). General observations from the study: TIL cultures after expansion showed higher clonality and lower diversity than baseline tumor (median about 6% vs 30%). Patients were highly selected, enriched for treatment-naive, never-smoker and oncogene-addicted cases.

Time point indicated: pre-treatment sample, taken before nivolumab and TIL therapy. The tumor samples were excised metastases, mostly pleural nodules or supraclavicular lymph nodes. Sample: tumor tissue, taken at baseline. This chain joins TRBV30 and TRBJ1-4; D gene ambiguous. The sequence was collected from a person between 25 and 79 years old with non-small cell lung cancer. CDR3 loop: CACTRVTNEKLFF. DNA for the CDR3: TGTGCCTGCACGAGGGTTACTAATGAAAAACTGTTTTTT.